The clone carrying this T cell receptor (beta chain) was seen only a few times. This entry belongs to a study of blood T cell repertoires in COVID-19. Study-wide context: Collection of acute and convalescent COVID-19 samples took place in the United States, Italy and Spain. T cells, B-cell-depleted T cells, or PBMCs supplied cDNA or gDNA.

In the original processing: Amplified reference gene primers provided the basis for estimating nucleated cell counts. Measured with immunoSEQ multiplex PCR; TCRdb has only the in-frame clones, and not every one. The V and J calls and clone size are taken from that table; D and trimming were inferred from the DNA. Seen here are under 150,000 clones, 85% observed once, and the top ten hold 11%. This CDR3 is built from 13 residues. The ends were cut back, 1 base at V and 8 bases at J, with 12 bases in the middle. Per germline, CDR1 SGHRS and CDR2 YFSETQ. The receptor was isolated from a man older than 75 with acute or convalescent COVID-19. The chain is built from TRBV5-1 and TRBJ1-2, with D perhaps matching TRBD1 (5 bases). Sequenced: peripheral blood. In DNA, the CDR3 is TGCGCCAGCAGCTTGCCAGGGTTCGAGGGCTACACCTTC. Its protein product is CASSLPGFEGYTF. The full variable domain, completed using reference TRBV5-1 and TRBJ1-2, is KAGVTQTPRYLIKTRGQQVTLSCSPISGHRSVSWYQQTPGQGLQFLFEYFSETQRNKGNFPGRFSGRQFSNSRSEMNVSTLELGDSALYLCASSLPGFEGYTFGSGTRLTVV.